This TCR beta chain was documented in a study of cytomegalovirus exposure and HLA in healthy donors (dated by TCRdb to about 2017). For the study in its entirety: The approximately 710 repertoires of the first cohort and the roughly 110 validation repertoires were produced on the same platform, according to a later analysis. The study aimed to test whether cataloging public T cell receptors could reveal signatures of past pathogen exposure. In addition to the first cohort of several hundred subjects, a separate validation cohort of around 110 different subjects was used. The study combined high-throughput TCR immunosequencing, statistical association of individual TCRs with disease status, and machine learning to predict cytomegalovirus infection status.

Here is what the overall study found, with its caveats: Most TCR sequences were seen in very few donors, while some public TCRs were found in many individuals. In the study, roughly 160 TCR beta chains were listed as associated with cytomegalovirus. It was suggested by the authors that the approach could potentially be generalized to other disease states and immunological phenotypes. In a later analysis, TCRs clustered in the first cohort were found to also tend to co-occur in the 130 or so validation repertoires, with approximately 95% of cluster scores above 0. A few of the identified cytomegalovirus-associated TCR beta chains were confirmed in vitro to be specific for cytomegalovirus antigens. In both the original and validation cohorts, the classifier was reported to diagnose cytomegalovirus status with high specificity and sensitivity. A later analysis had no HLA typing for the validation cohort, so co-occurrence there was scored across all 110 or so repertoires.

Donors formed part of the validation cohort, which comprised over a hundred subjects and was distinct from the first cohort of 690 or so subjects. A word on this clone: The antigen it recognizes is unknown. No much larger clone exists at a distance of one base, and base qualities are not known.

The method was the immunoSEQ multiplex PCR assay. On the study's bioinformatics: A statistical classification framework was built for diagnosing cytomegalovirus status from the catalog of TCR beta chain sequences. TCRdb took over this immuneACCESS table, retaining in-frame rearrangements with V and J assigned. Such tables are incomplete; in checked studies, under half of the missing clones stem from an unresolved V gene, and the remainder is unexplained. That table is the source of V, J and clone size, and D and trimming were worked out from the DNA. This sample comprises about 130,000 clones, 94% of them detected only once. Around 1.9% of the sample rests with the top ten. For CDR1 and CDR2, the germline V gene lists ENHRY and SYGVKD. The trim is 6 bases for V and 7 bases for J, with a gap of 10 bases between the germline ends. The CDR3 runs 12 residues from the cysteine to the phenylalanine. Kept here is only the CDR3 DNA, which spans 36 bases and is read in frame from base 1.

The chain uses TRBV10-3 and TRBJ2-1, and TRBD1 may be the D gene, going by 5 matching bases. Input material: PBMCs. The TCR comes from a man younger than 35 in good health and CMV-seropositive. DNA sequence: TGTGCCATCAGAAACCAGGGAAATGAGCAGTTCTTC. This yields the protein CAIRNQGNEQFF.